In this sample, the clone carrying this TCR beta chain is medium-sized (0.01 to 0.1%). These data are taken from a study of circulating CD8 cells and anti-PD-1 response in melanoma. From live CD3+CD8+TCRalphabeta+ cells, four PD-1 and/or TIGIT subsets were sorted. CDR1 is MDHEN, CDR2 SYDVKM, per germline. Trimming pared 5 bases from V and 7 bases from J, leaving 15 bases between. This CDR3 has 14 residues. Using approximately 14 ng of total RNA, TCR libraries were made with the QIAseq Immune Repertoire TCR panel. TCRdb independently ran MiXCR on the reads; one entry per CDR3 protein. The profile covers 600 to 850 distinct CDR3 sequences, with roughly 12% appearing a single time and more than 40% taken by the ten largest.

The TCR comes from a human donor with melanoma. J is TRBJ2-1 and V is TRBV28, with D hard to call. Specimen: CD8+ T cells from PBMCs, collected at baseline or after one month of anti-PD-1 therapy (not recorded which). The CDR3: CASSPRGARNEQFF. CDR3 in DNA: TGTGCCAGCAGTCCCCGAGGCGCCCGGAATGAGCAGTTCTTC. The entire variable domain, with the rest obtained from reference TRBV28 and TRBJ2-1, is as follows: DVKVTQSSRYLVKRTGEKVFLECVQDMDHENMFWYRQDPGLGLRLIYFSYDVKMKEKGDIPEGYSVSREKKERFSLILESASTNQTSMYLCASSPRGARNEQFFGPGTRLTVL.